The clone carrying this T cell receptor (beta chain) occurred a few times. What it binds is not known. These data belong to a study of T cells in Graves' hyperthyroidism and ophthalmopathy. Study-wide results and limits: Ophthalmopathy onset followed model prediction by a median roughly 6 months.

The source material, RNA transcripts, was used to amplify TCR beta CDR3 regions. Initially, a first-round RT-PCR of the TCR CDR3 employed the HTBI primer set. One entry per CDR3 protein, called by TCRdb with MiXCR from the multiplex PCR reads. The sample shows over 500,000 distinct CDR3 sequences, about a sixth of them seen only once. Germline values: CDR1 LGHNA, CDR2 YSLEER. CDR3 length: 16 residues. V lost 0 bases and J lost 1; bases outside the gene matches: 3. Source material: blood. This chain joins TRBV4-3 and TRBJ2-1, with TRBD1 matching over 7 bases. The sequence derives from a woman under 30 with Graves' ophthalmopathy. The CDR3 nucleotides read TGCGCCAGCAGCCAAGATCTACAGGGGTCCTACAATGAGCAGTTCTTC. This codes for CASSQDLQGSYNEQFF.